The entry below describes one T cell receptor (beta chain). The data are from a study of blood T cell repertoires in COVID-19. About the study: Material from acute and convalescent COVID-19 was sourced from the United States, Italy and Spain. PBMCs, B-cell-depleted T cells, or T cells provided the cDNA or gDNA that made up the material.

Germline V gene lookup returns CDR1 LNHDA and CDR2 SQIVND (reference sequence). This CDR3 region has 17 residues. V lost 6 bases to trimming and J lost 5 bases; unmatched junction nucleotides: 14. Per the authors' pipeline: From reference gene primer amplification, estimates of nucleated cell counts were derived. Clones were sequenced by immunoSEQ multiplex PCR, and TCRdb holds only the in-frame ones, with some missing. The V and J calls and clone size are taken from that table; D and trimming were inferred from the DNA. The sample includes approximately 210,000 clones, about 90% of them seen just once.

The origin of this receptor is a man aged 18 to 29 with active or convalescent COVID-19. The specimen sequenced was peripheral blood. The rearrangement links TRBV19 to TRBJ2-2; TRBD2 agrees at 8 bases. In nucleotides, the CDR3 is TGTGCCAGTAGGACTAGCGCGAGCAAACTTCGGACCGGGGAGCTGTTTTTT. This gives the protein CASRTSASKLRTGELFF.